The rows below give T cell receptor beta chains drawn from one sample of a study of T cell repertoires in cytomegalovirus infection. TCRdb analysed the reads with MiXCR anew, one entry per CDR3 protein. The sample gives some 270,000 distinct CDR3 sequences, over 15% of which show up once; approximately 44% is in the top ten. What was sequenced was CD8+ T cells from PBMCs. These receptors were collected from a human donor in good health (CMV status not recorded). Some clones in this sample may be carry-over from other donors' samples. The CDR3 runs from the conserved cysteine through the conserved F or W. The order of the fields is CDR3 length, J gene, D gene, clone size, V gene, CDR3 protein, CDR3 DNA. D genes are given only for firm matches. A row's size may be missing; if present it is once, few, many or a size class.

15,TRBJ2-2,NA,many,TRBV7-6,CASSKGAGVTGELFF,TGTGCCAGCAGCAAAGGGGCAGGGGTCACCGGGGAGCTGTTTTTT
16,TRBJ1-2,TRBD1,NA,TRBV12-3/TRBV12-4,CASSLWDRAPPHGYTF,TGTGCCAGCAGTTTATGGGACAGGGCCCCCCCCCATGGCTACACCTTC
16,TRBJ2-3,TRBD2,many,TRBV7-9,CASSLALAGGTDTQYF,TGTGCCAGCAGCTTAGCACTAGCGGGGGGCACAGATACGCAGTATTTT
13,TRBJ2-1,NA,many,TRBV7-2,CASSPGTPRGQFF,TGTGCCAGCAGCCCGGGGACCCCCCGTGGGCAGTTCTTC
12,TRBJ1-2,NA,few,TRBV29-1,CSVKTGTSGYTF,TGCAGCGTTAAGACGGGTACCTCCGGCTACACCTTC
13,TRBJ1-2,TRBD1,many,TRBV12-3/TRBV12-4,CASSRDSTYGYTF,TGTGCCAGCAGCAGGGACAGCACCTATGGCTACACCTTC
15,TRBJ2-2,NA,NA,TRBV7-9,CASSHLQQGTGELCF,TGTGCCAGCAGCCATTTACAACAGGGCACCGGGGAGCTGTGTTTT
14,TRBJ2-5,NA,many,TRBV28,CASSFSQYQETQYF,TGTGCCAGCAGTTTCAGCCAGTACCAAGAGACCCAGTACTTC
16,TRBJ2-2,NA,few,TRBV28,CASSLWGSAYTGELFF,TGTGCCAGCAGTTTATGGGGGAGCGCCTACACCGGGGAGCTGTTTTTT
17,TRBJ2-1,NA,many,TRBV12-3/TRBV12-4,CASSLYTPMAVNNEQFF,TGTGCCAGCAGTTTGTATACGCCGATGGCAGTGAACAATGAGCAGTTCTTC
15,TRBJ2-1,NA,many,TRBV20-1,CSARGAYQTRNEQFF,TGCAGTGCTAGAGGGGCCTACCAGACCAGAAATGAGCAGTTCTTC
16,TRBJ2-1,NA,NA,TRBV6-6,CASSYSWTSKYNEQFF,TGTGCCAGCAGTTACTCCTGGACATCCAAGTACAATGAGCAGTTCTTC
17,TRBJ2-5,TRBD2,few,TRBV20-1,CSARGGTSGGPGETQYF,TGCAGTGCTAGAGGAGGGACTAGCGGGGGGCCGGGGGAGACCCAGTACTTC
14,TRBJ1-2,TRBD1,many,TRBV7-2,CASSRGQGAYGYTF,TGTGCCAGCAGCCGGGGACAGGGGGCGTATGGCTACACCTTC
15,TRBJ1-1,NA,NA,TRBV20-1,CSARDVGTGNTEAFF,TGCAGTGCTAGGGACGTAGGGACCGGGAACACTGAAGCTTTCTTT
18,TRBJ2-1,NA,NA,TRBV19,CASSINGGRRTPYNEQFF,TGTGCCAGTAGTATAAATGGAGGGAGGCGCACCCCCTACAATGAGCAGTTCTTC
13,TRBJ1-2,TRBD1,few,TRBV29-1,CSASGGANYGYTF,TGCAGCGCTTCAGGGGGCGCAAACTATGGCTACACCTTC